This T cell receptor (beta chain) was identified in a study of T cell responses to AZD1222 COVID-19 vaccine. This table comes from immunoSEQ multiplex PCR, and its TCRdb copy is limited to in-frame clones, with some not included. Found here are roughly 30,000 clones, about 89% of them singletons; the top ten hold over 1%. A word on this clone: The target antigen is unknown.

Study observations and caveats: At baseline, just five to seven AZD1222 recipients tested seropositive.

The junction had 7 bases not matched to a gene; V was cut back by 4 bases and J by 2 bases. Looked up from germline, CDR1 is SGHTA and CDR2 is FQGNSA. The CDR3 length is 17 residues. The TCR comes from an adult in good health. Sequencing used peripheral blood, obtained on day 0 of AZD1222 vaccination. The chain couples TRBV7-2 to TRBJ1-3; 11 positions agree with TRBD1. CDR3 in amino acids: CASSSPPGQGAGNTIYF. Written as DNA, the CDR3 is TGTGCCAGCAGCTCGCCCCCGGGACAGGGGGCTGGAAACACCATATATTTT.